These 7 T cell receptor beta chains originate from one sample sequenced in a study of blood T cell repertoires in COVID-19. The method was immunoSEQ multiplex PCR; TCRdb's version includes in-frame clones alone and lacks a portion of them. The table has hundreds of thousands of clones, about 82% seen once. The sample comprised PBMCs or T cells enriched from blood (not recorded which). The receptor source for this set is a woman aged 45 to 65 who had recovered from COVID-19.

This chain connects TRBV5-5 to TRBJ2-3; 7 positions agree with TRBD1. CDR3 length: 16 residues. V trimming: 5 bases; J trimming: 2 bases; junction bases outside the gene matches: 11. CDR1 is SGHKS and CDR2 is YYEKEE in the germline V gene (reference sequence). CDR3: CASRQGTVRITDTQYF. DNA of the CDR3: TGTGCCAGCAGACAAGGGACAGTCAGAATCACAGATACGCAGTATTTT. Full variable domain (missing parts from reference TRBV5-5 and TRBJ2-3): DAGVTQSPTHLIKTRGQQVTLRCSPISGHKSVSWYQQVLGQGPQFIFQYYEKEERGRGNFPDRFSARQFPNYSSELNVNALLLGDSALYLCASRQGTVRITDTQYFGPGTRLTVL.

The CDR3 loop reads CASSLAGRSTYNEQFF. The CDR3 region has the DNA TGTGCCAGCAGCTTAGCGGGGCGGTCAACCTACAATGAGCAGTTCTTC. This chain joins TRBV7-2 and TRBJ2-1; perhaps TRBD1 as D (5 bases). There are 16 residues in the CDR3. Trimming pared 0 bases from V and 2 bases from J, leaving 11 bases between. Germline assignment: CDR1 SGHTA and CDR2 FQGNSA.

The gene calls are TRBV7-9 and TRBJ2-5, with D tentatively TRBD2 (6 bases). V was clipped by 4 bases and J by 5 bases, with 11 bases between them. CDR1 SEHNR and CDR2 FQNEAQ come from the germline V gene (reference sequence). The CDR3 spans 13 residues. The CDR3, as DNA: TGTGCCAGCAGCTGGGGGGTGAGGGAGACCCAGTACTTC. It specifies CASSWGVRETQYF.

The J gene is TRBJ1-4, the V gene TRBV5-1; TRBD1 matches 9 bases. Germline V gene sequence: CDR1 SGHRS, CDR2 YFSETQ. Trimming at V came to 5 bases and at J to 6 bases, leaving 8 bases not matched to a gene. The CDR3 contains 15 residues. The CDR3 DNA is TGCGCCAGCAGACGGACAGGGGATCGGGATGAAAAACTGTTTTTT. Protein product: CASRRTGDRDEKLFF.

The chain carries TRBV30 and TRBJ1-6, with a possible D match to TRBD1 (5 bases). This CDR3 has 12 residues. Germline V CDR1 and CDR2: GTSNPN, SVGIG (reference sequence). The germline V and J ends were trimmed by 4 bases and 8 bases, with 9 bases remaining between them. CDR3 protein: CAWKGSDSPLHF. CDR3 nucleotides: TGTGCCTGGAAGGGGTCGGATTCACCCCTCCACTTT.

The sample holds a few counts of this clone. The chain has TRBV4-3 and TRBJ2-5; TRBD2 matches 14 bases. The germline CDR1 and CDR2 sequences are LGHNA and YSLEER. The CDR3 has 15 amino acids. V lost 1 base to trimming and J lost 5 bases; unmatched junction nucleotides: 0. CDR3 amino acids: CASSQGTSGRETQYF. CDR3 nucleotides: TGCGCCAGCAGCCAAGGGACTAGCGGGAGGGAGACCCAGTACTTC.

This rearrangement joins TRBV19 to TRBJ2-7; D is ambiguous. The CDR3 contains 14 residues. CDR1 is LNHDA and CDR2 is SQIVND in the germline V gene (reference sequence). V lost 6 bases and J lost 2, with 14 bases in between. The CDR3 reads CASRNDFPTYEQYF. The CDR3 DNA is TGTGCCAGTAGAAATGACTTTCCGACCTACGAGCAGTACTTC.